What follows describes a single T cell receptor beta chain. The sample originates from a study of cytomegalovirus exposure and HLA in healthy donors. PCR primers comprised 60 Vbeta and 13 Jbeta primers. Authors' processing steps: A follow-up analysis tallied 70 million to 80 million unique TCR beta chains, about 11 million shared. The table came from immunoSEQ multiplex PCR; TCRdb's copy has only in-frame clones and leaves some out. The DNA gave D and trimming, while V, J and clone size come from that table. The repertoire includes about 190,000 clones, 9.5% to 15% of them detected once, and about 8% sits in the top ten. Trimming cost V 1 base and J 5 bases, with 11 bases left between them. CDR1 PRHDT and CDR2 FYEKMQ come from the germline V gene (reference sequence). The length of the CDR3 is 14 residues.

The chain couples TRBV13 to TRBJ1-2; TRBD1 might be the D (6 bases). What was sequenced was PBMCs. The TCR sequence derives from a man aged 50 or older in good health and CMV-seropositive. CDR3 region: CASSLDRVGYGYTF. DNA of the CDR3: TGTGCCAGCAGCTTAGACAGGGTCGGGTATGGCTACACCTTC.